This TCR beta chain comes out of a study of shared clonotypes between healthy human individuals. Study-level information: CD8 memory received one plate per donor, CD8 naive two, CD4 memory three and CD4 naive three.

Whole-study findings and limits: The authors sampled blood alone, and tissue repertoires likely differ.

Remarks on this clone: The antigen is unknown.

Germline V CDR1 and CDR2: SGHRS, YFSETQ. This CDR3 region has 15 residues. V was clipped by 9 bases and J by 1 base; unmatched bases: 8. Deep was the level at which the assay was run. The authors' processing: As immunoSEQ supplied junction-only sequences (without quality scores), filtering differed. Data came from immunoSEQ multiplex PCR; TCRdb stores just in-frame clones and leaves some out. V and J calls and clone size are copied from that table; D and trimming were computed from the DNA. The repertoire holds around 940,000 clones, with more than 75% as singletons. This receptor was obtained from a man aged 18 to 30 in good health. V and J are TRBV5-1 and TRBJ2-3; 10 nucleotides align to TRBD2. Sample: memory CD4+ T cells sorted from blood. As for subset: CD45RA-negative fraction. The CDR3 region is CATARTSGGTDTQYF. The DNA of the CDR3 is TGCGCCACGGCCCGGACTAGCGGAGGCACAGATACGCAGTATTTT.